The 6 T cell receptor beta chains listed next were all sequenced from one sample in a study of T-cell reconstitution after alpha-beta-depleted transplantation in children. During its preparation, the TCRbeta library received unique molecular identifiers. TCRdb re-called the PCR reads through MiXCR, storing one row per CDR3 protein. Of over 550,000 distinct CDR3 sequences in the sample, under 12% were seen once. The sequenced sample was PBMCs from the stem cell graft donor, obtained from the stem cell graft. The source is a human donor who donated a stem cell graft to a child with acute myeloid leukemia.

J is TRBJ2-7 and V is TRBV9; no clear D gene. Trimming removed 0 bases from V and 2 bases from J, with 9 bases in between. In germline, CDR1 is SGDLS, CDR2 YYNGEE. The CDR3 runs 14 residues. CDR3 residues: CASSVGWTTYEQYF. CDR3 bases: TGTGCCAGCAGCGTAGGGTGGACCACCTACGAGCAGTACTTC. Complete variable domain (other parts from reference TRBV9 and TRBJ2-7): DSGVTQTPKHLITATGQRVTLRCSPRSGDLSVYWYQQSLDQGLQFLIQYYNGEERAKGNILERFSAQQFPDLHSELNLSSLELGDSALYFCASSVGWTTYEQYFGPGTRLTVT.

As concerns this clonotype: A read error may explain this, as a much larger clone is one base away. V is TRBV20-1 and J is TRBJ2-7; no reliable D call. Germline V gene lookup returns CDR1 DFQATT and CDR2 SNEGSKA (reference sequence). V lost 3 bases and J 7 bases, leaving 7 bases between the germline ends. This CDR3 is 10 amino acids long. In nucleotides, the CDR3 is TGCAGTGCTAGTGGTGAGGAGCAGTACTTC. Amino acid sequence: CSASGEEQYF.

The chain's CDR3 is CAWSINRQAETQYF. The CDR3 bases are TGTGCCTGGAGTATAAACCGACAGGCAGAGACCCAGTACTTC. The chain is built from TRBV30 and TRBJ2-5, with D perhaps TRBD1 (6 bases). The germline CDR1 and CDR2 sequences are GTSNPN and SVGIG (reference sequence). CDR3 length: 14 residues. V gave up 2 bases and J gave up 4 bases, with 14 bases separating them.

The chain has TRBV12-3 or TRBV12-4 and TRBJ2-3, with 9 bases matching TRBD2. The CDR3 extends over 16 amino acids. J was trimmed by 3 bases and V by 1 base; bases with no gene match: 5. The CDR3 loop reads CASSLDQAGGTDTQYF. In DNA form, the CDR3 reads TGTGCCAGCAGTTTAGATCAAGCGGGAGGTACAGATACGCAGTATTTT.

The chain uses TRBV6-5 and TRBJ2-7; 7 bases align to TRBD2. Losses at the gene ends were 2 bases for V and 3 bases for J; bases not matched to a gene: 16. This CDR3 spans 18 amino acids. CDR1 is MNHEY and CDR2 is SVGAGI in the germline V gene. As DNA, the CDR3 is TGTGCCAGCAGTTACCGTCCGGGGACTACCAAGTGGGTCTACGAGCAGTACTTC. Encoded protein: CASSYRPGTTKWVYEQYF.

The rearrangement uses TRBV20-1 and TRBJ2-2; tentatively, D is TRBD1 (5 bases). The germline CDR1 and CDR2 sequences are DFQATT and SNEGSKA (reference sequence). The CDR3 length is 14 residues. V gave up 2 bases and J gave up 4 bases, with 11 bases separating them. The CDR3 protein is CSARFARGTGELFF. The CDR3 bases are TGCAGTGCTAGATTTGCAAGGGGCACCGGGGAGCTGTTTTTT.